The present TCR beta chain was sequenced within a study of blood T cell repertoires in COVID-19. Those who participated ranged in age from about 18 to 95 years and resided in 20 to 30 US areas. Germline V gives CDR1 SGHRS, CDR2 YFSETQ. V shed 9 bases and J shed 4 bases, with 14 bases lying between them. The CDR3 spans 13 residues. TCRdb keeps only in-frame clones here, not all; method: immunoSEQ multiplex PCR. The table shows over 250,000 clones, with roughly nine tenths occurring only once. This clonotype originated in a woman aged 55-70 years who had recovered from COVID-19. V is TRBV5-1 and J is TRBJ2-1; tentatively, D is TRBD2 (7 bases). The material sequenced was PBMCs or T cells enriched from blood (not recorded which). The CDR3 loop is CATKEGGYNEQFF. The CDR3 DNA follows: TGCGCCACAAAAGAGGGGGGGTACAATGAGCAGTTCTTC.